Listed here are 19 T cell receptor beta chains from one sample, sequenced in a study of CD8 T cells in Susac syndrome. About 0.5 to 1 ug RNA was reverse transcribed with random hexamers. In TCRdb, the immunoSEQ multiplex PCR reads were re-called with MiXCR into one record per CDR3 protein. This table has roughly 160,000 distinct CDR3 sequences, 90% to 95% appearing once. The sequencing input was CD4+ T cells from PBMCs. These receptors were collected from a human donor in good health.

This rearrangement joins TRBV7-9 to TRBJ2-1; D is possibly TRBD2 (5 bases). In germline, CDR1 is SEHNR, CDR2 FQNEAQ (reference sequence). V gave up 11 bases and J gave up 7 bases, with 18 bases separating them. The CDR3 is made up of 13 amino acids. The CDR3 DNA reads TGTGCCGACGAACGAGCCGGGGTTAATGAGCAGTTCTTC. Its translation is CADERAGVNEQFF.

This sequence joins TRBV3-1 and TRBJ1-2; perhaps TRBD1 as D (5 bases). Trimming took 4 bases from V and 4 from J, leaving 13 bases between them. The length of the CDR3 is 14 residues. The V gene's germline CDR1 is LGHDT and CDR2 YNNKEL (reference sequence). CDR3 region: CASSRSARAYGYTF. The CDR3 DNA is TGTGCCAGCAGCCGGTCCGCCAGGGCCTATGGCTACACCTTC.

The chain employs TRBV20-1 and TRBJ1-5, with 7 bases identical to TRBD1. J gave up 5 bases and V 6 bases, and 7 bases lay outside the gene matches. Germline-derived CDR1 and CDR2 are DFQATT and SNEGSKA (reference sequence). The CDR3 is 13 amino acids. The CDR3 here is CSARQGRDQPQHF. CDR3 sequence (DNA): TGCAGTGCCCGACAGGGTAGGGATCAGCCCCAGCATTTT.

This chain connects TRBV29-1 to TRBJ1-1; D not resolved. There are 12 residues in the CDR3. Germline V gene sequence: CDR1 SQVTM, CDR2 ANQGSEA. Between the trimmed V and J ends, which lost 3 bases and 0 bases, there was a span of 5 bases. The CDR3 DNA is TGCAGCGTTGACCAAATGAACACTGAAGCTTTCTTT. It yields the protein CSVDQMNTEAFF.

The chain joins TRBV7-9 to TRBJ1-2; no reliable D call. This CDR3 spans 13 amino acids. Trimming removed 5 bases at V and 8 bases at J, with 15 bases between. Per germline, CDR1 SEHNR and CDR2 FQNEAQ (reference sequence). CDR3 bases: TGTGCCAGCAGCCAACCCCAAGGGAGCGGCTACACCTTC. Its protein is CASSQPQGSGYTF. The full variable domain, with the rest looked up from reference TRBV7-9 and TRBJ1-2, is DTGVSQNPRHKITKRGQNVTFRCDPISEHNRLYWYRQTLGQGPEFLTYFQNEAQLEKSRLLSDRFSAERPKGSFSTLEIQRTEQGDSAMYLCASSQPQGSGYTFGSGTRLTVV.

This clonotype has just a few counts. The chain recombines TRBV30 with TRBJ1-5, with unresolved D. CDR1 and CDR2 from the germline V gene are GTSNPN and SVGIG (reference sequence). Trimming cost V 1 base and J 4 bases, with 8 bases left between them. This CDR3 comprises 13 residues. CDR3 DNA: TGTGCCTGGAGTGGCGGGGTAAATCAGCCCCAGCATTTT. It codes for CAWSGGVNQPQHF.

The chain combines TRBV7-2 with TRBJ2-1; D call uncertain. The germline V gene encodes CDR1 SGHTA and CDR2 FQGNSA. This CDR3 is 16 amino acids long. Trimming removed 8 bases from V and 3 bases from J, with 20 bases in between. The CDR3 reads CASAAEDGDFYNEQFF. The CDR3 DNA is TGTGCCAGCGCCGCCGAGGACGGAGATTTCTACAATGAGCAGTTCTTC. Drawing the rest from reference TRBV7-2 and TRBJ2-1, the complete variable domain is GAGVSQSPSNKVTEKGKDVELRCDPISGHTALYWYRQSLGQGLEFLIYFQGNSAPDKSGLPSDRFSAERTGGSVSTLTIQRTQQEDSAVYLCASAAEDGDFYNEQFFGPGTRLTVL.

The chain employs TRBV2 and TRBJ2-7, with D perhaps matching TRBD1 or TRBD2 (6 bases each). CDR3 length: 13 residues. Germline assignment: CDR1 SNHLY and CDR2 FYNNEI. Trimming removed 4 bases at V and 6 bases at J, with 13 bases between. The DNA for the CDR3 is TGTGCCAGCAGTGCGGGGGCGGGTGGCGAGCAGTACTTC. Its translation is CASSAGAGGEQYF.

This chain connects TRBV29-1 to TRBJ2-7; D uncertain. The CDR3 is 11 amino acids. The V end was cut by 3 bases, the J end by 2 bases, with 5 bases between. Germline loops: CDR1 SQVTM, CDR2 ANQGSEA. The CDR3 loop is CSVDSAYEQYF. Written as DNA, the CDR3 is TGCAGCGTTGACTCAGCCTACGAGCAGTACTTC.

The chain combines TRBV24-1 with TRBJ2-3; D uncertain. The V and J ends lost 3 bases and 0 bases respectively, with 9 bases between them. CDR3 length equals 15 residues. Germline V gives CDR1 KGHDR, CDR2 SFDVKD. The CDR3 here is CATSDRHSSTDTQYF. The CDR3 region has the DNA TGTGCCACCAGTGATAGGCACAGTAGCACAGATACGCAGTATTTT.

The chain links TRBV29-1 to TRBJ2-7; the D is unclear. V shed 2 bases and J shed 10 bases, with 12 bases lying between them. Germline V gene data show CDR1 as SQVTM and CDR2 as ANQGSEA. This CDR3 is 11 amino acids long. CDR3 residues: CSVESRIGQYF. Here the CDR3 DNA reads TGCAGCGTTGAATCGAGGATCGGCCAGTACTTC.

V and J are TRBV28 and TRBJ2-1, with TRBD1 identical over 9 bases. The V segment lost 6 bases and the J segment 16 bases; nucleotides outside the gene matches: 7. CDR1 and CDR2 from the germline V gene are MDHEN and SYDVKM. This CDR3 has 11 amino acids. This CDR3 reads CASRAWDRAFF. CDR3 DNA: TGTGCCAGCAGAGCTTGGGACAGGGCATTCTTC.

CDR3 coding DNA: TGTGCCAGCAGCCAATCACGGACAGCTGGCTACACCTTC. This encodes CASSQSRTAGYTF. The chain joins TRBV3-1 to TRBJ1-2; TRBD1 is a possible D gene (6 bases). The CDR3 length is 13 residues. Trimming cost V 2 bases and J 7 bases, with 11 bases left between them. CDR1 and CDR2 (germline): LGHDT, YNNKEL (reference sequence).

J is TRBJ1-5 and V is TRBV3-1; D uncertain. CDR1 and CDR2 from the germline V gene are LGHDT and YNNKEL (reference sequence). The germline V and J ends were trimmed by 3 bases and 7 bases, with 10 bases remaining between them. The CDR3 consists of 13 residues. The CDR3 region is CASSQAAGQPQHF. The CDR3 nucleotides read TGTGCCAGCAGCCAGGCCGCTGGCCAGCCCCAGCATTTT.

The chain combines TRBV19 with TRBJ1-1; maybe TRBD1 (5 bases). Germline V gene data show CDR1 as LNHDA and CDR2 as SQIVND (reference sequence). CDR3 length: 13 residues. Trimming left V 8 bases short and J 1 base short, with 11 bases between. This chain's CDR3 is CASGDRRNTEAFF. The CDR3 DNA reads TGTGCCAGTGGGGACCGTCGGAACACTGAAGCTTTCTTT.

The rearrangement links TRBV20-1 to TRBJ1-6; 9 nucleotides align to TRBD1. This CDR3 spans 16 amino acids. Looked up from germline, CDR1 is DFQATT and CDR2 is SNEGSKA (reference sequence). Trimming removed 2 bases from V and 8 bases from J; junction bases left unmatched: 10. This chain's CDR3 is CSARRAGDRADSPLHF. The CDR3 nucleotides read TGCAGTGCTAGACGGGCTGGGGACAGGGCGGATTCACCCCTCCACTTT.

V and J are TRBV11-1 and TRBJ2-6; D remains ambiguous. From germline, CDR1 is SGHAT and CDR2 FQDESV (reference sequence). CDR3 length: 15 residues. The V and J ends lost 5 bases and 1 base respectively, with 9 bases between them. The CDR3 sequence: CASSHFGSGANVLTF. CDR3 DNA sequence: TGTGCCAGCAGCCACTTTGGGTCTGGGGCCAACGTCCTGACTTTC.

In DNA form, the CDR3 reads TGTGCCTGGAGGCCCGAATCCGACAGGGAGCTGTTTTTT. Its protein product is CAWRPESDRELFF. The chain is built from TRBV30 and TRBJ2-2; D is ambiguous. From germline, CDR1 is GTSNPN and CDR2 SVGIG (reference sequence). This CDR3 has 13 residues. V was cut by 3 bases and J by 9 bases, with 14 bases left in between.

V gene TRBV30 combines with J gene TRBJ1-6; D is ambiguous. The CDR3 contains 13 residues. The V gene lost 0 bases and the J gene lost 10 bases, with 10 bases spanning the gap. Germline loops: CDR1 GTSNPN, CDR2 SVGIG (reference sequence). This CDR3 reads CAWSVGLGSPLHF. The CDR3 nucleotides read TGTGCCTGGAGTGTGGGCTTGGGGTCACCCCTCCACTTT. Supplemented by reference TRBV30 and TRBJ1-6, the full variable domain reads SQTIHQWPATLVQPVGSPLSLECTVEGTSNPNLYWYRQAAGRGLQLLFYSVGIGQISSEVPQNLSASRPQDRQFILSSKKLLLSDSGFYLCAWSVGLGSPLHFGNGTRLTVT.